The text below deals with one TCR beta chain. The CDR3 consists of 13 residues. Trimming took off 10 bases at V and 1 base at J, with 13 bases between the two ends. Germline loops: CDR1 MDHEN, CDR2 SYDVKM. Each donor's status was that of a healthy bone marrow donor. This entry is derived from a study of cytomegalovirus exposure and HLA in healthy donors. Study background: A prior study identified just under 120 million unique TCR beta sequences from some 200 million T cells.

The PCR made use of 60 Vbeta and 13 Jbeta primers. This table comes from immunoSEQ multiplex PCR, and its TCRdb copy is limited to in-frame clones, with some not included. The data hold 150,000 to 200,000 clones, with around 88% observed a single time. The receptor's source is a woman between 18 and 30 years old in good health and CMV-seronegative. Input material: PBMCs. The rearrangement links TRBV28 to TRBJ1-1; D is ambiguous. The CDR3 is CAIEDGKNTEAFF. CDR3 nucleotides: TGTGCCATCGAAGACGGGAAGAACACTGAAGCTTTCTTT.